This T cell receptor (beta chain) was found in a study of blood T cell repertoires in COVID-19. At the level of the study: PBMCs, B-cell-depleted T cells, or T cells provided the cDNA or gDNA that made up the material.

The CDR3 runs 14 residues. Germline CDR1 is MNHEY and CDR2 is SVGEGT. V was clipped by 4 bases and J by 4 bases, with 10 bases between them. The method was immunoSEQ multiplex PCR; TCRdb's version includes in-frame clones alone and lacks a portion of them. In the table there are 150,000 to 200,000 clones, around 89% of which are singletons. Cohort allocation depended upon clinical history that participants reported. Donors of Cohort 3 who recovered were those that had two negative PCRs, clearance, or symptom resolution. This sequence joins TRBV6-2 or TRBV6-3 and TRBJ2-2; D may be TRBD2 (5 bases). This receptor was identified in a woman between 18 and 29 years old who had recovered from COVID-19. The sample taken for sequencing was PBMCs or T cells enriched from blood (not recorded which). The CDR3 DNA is TGTGCCAGCAGTTCCGGGGTTACCACCGGGGAGCTGTTTTTT. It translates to CASSSGVTTGELFF.